This T cell receptor (beta chain) was identified during a study of blood T cells in healthy people across ages. Through a sample-barcoded 5' primer and a J-beta primer mix, a second PCR was run for about 7 to 12 cycles. A single record per CDR3 protein comes from TCRdb applying MiXCR to the 5' RACE reads. In the table there are about 1.5 million distinct CDR3 sequences, 35% to 45% of which are singletons. Trimming at V came to 6 bases and at J to 4 bases, leaving 7 bases not matched to a gene. The CDR3 is 14 residues long. Germline CDR1 SNHLY, CDR2 FYNNEI. The chain uses TRBV2 and TRBJ2-7; 9 nucleotides align to TRBD1. The material sequenced was blood. This TCR derives from a woman under 30 in good health. The CDR3 bases are TGTGCCAGCAGAGCACCGGGACAGGGTTACGAGCAGTACTTC. This codes for CASRAPGQGYEQYF.